At least ten counts were recorded for the clone carrying this T cell receptor beta chain. Trimming cost V 7 bases and J 4 bases; bases outside gene matches: 13. The V gene's germline CDR1 is SQVTM and CDR2 ANQGSEA. The CDR3 length is 15 residues. TCRdb redid the calling of the RACE reads with MiXCR, one entry per CDR3 protein. Of nearly 80,000 distinct CDR3 sequences in the sample, 10% to 13% were seen once. The sample originates from a study of human T cells and chemical hapten exposure. Stated time point: patch test 1, 2 weeks after DPC sensitization. Treatment indicated: therapeutic diphenylcyclopropenone sensitization with weekly scalp DPC.

The material was whole blood, obtained in connection with sensitization to the hapten diphenylcyclopropenone (DPC). This TCR derives from a woman aged 45 to 65 with alopecia areata. Some clones in this sample may be carry-over from other donors' samples. The chain couples TRBV29-1 to TRBJ1-3; the match to TRBD1 covers 7 bases. DNA of the CDR3: TGCAGCGCCATATCTACAGGGGTTGCGGGAAACACCATATATTTT. As protein: CSAISTGVAGNTIYF. Filled out from reference TRBV29-1 and TRBJ1-3, the complete variable domain reads SAVISQKPSRDICQRGTSLTIQCQVDSQVTMMFWYRQQPGQSLTLIATANQGSEATYESGFVIDKFPISRPNLTFSTLTVSNMSPEDSSIYLCSAISTGVAGNTIYFGEGSWLTVV.